This T cell receptor (beta chain) appears in the sequencing data of a study of cytomegalovirus exposure and HLA in healthy donors. Study-level points and caveats: Across donors, most TCRs were seen rarely, yet some public ones were widespread. A list of roughly 160 TCR beta chains associated with cytomegalovirus was given. About 87% or about 30% of the time was how often most TCR beta V segments were productive, according to an earlier analysis.

This CDR3 has 15 amino acids. The J segment lost 6 bases and the V segment lost 3 bases, leaving 4 bases of the junction unmatched. Germline V gene data show CDR1 as SGHTA and CDR2 as FQGNSA. Vbeta (60) and Jbeta (13) primers were used in the PCR. Profiled with immunoSEQ multiplex PCR; TCRdb holds only in-frame clones, not every one. The data contain about 160,000 clones, about 76% of them singletons. Comment on this clone: Antigen specificity is unknown.

The sequenced sample consisted of PBMCs. The source is a female donor in good health and CMV-seronegative. The chain links TRBV7-2 to TRBJ2-2; TRBD1 agrees at 10 bases. The CDR3 spells CASSLRTGGAGELFF. The CDR3 region has the DNA TGTGCCAGCAGCTTGAGGACAGGGGGAGCCGGGGAGCTGTTTTTT. Drawing the rest from reference TRBV7-2 and TRBJ2-2, the complete variable domain is GAGVSQSPSNKVTEKGKDVELRCDPISGHTALYWYRQSLGQGLEFLIYFQGNSAPDKSGLPSDRFSAERTGGSVSTLTIQRTQQEDSAVYLCASSLRTGGAGELFFGEGSRLTVL.